In this sample, the clone carrying this T cell receptor (beta chain) turned up a few times. Antigen specificity is unknown. The data stem from a study of T cells after yellow fever vaccination. MiXCR, applied by TCRdb to the 5' RACE reads, yields one record per CDR3 protein. The sample gives under 550,000 distinct CDR3 sequences, 20% to 25% of which show up once; 15% to 20% is in the top ten. There are 13 residues in the CDR3. Trimming pared 7 bases from V and 5 bases from J, leaving 9 bases between. Germline loops: CDR1 WSHSY, CDR2 SAAADI. General study results and limits: The secondary response peaked faster, at day 5 versus 15, but was weaker.

Specimen: PBMCs, collected roughly 23 days after the first yellow fever vaccination. The chain couples TRBV10-2 to TRBJ1-6, with a tentative D call TRBD1 (5 bases). The TCR comes from a young man who received the YFV17D yellow fever vaccine. CDR3 residues: CASKGPDNSPLHF. As DNA, the CDR3 is TGCGCCAGCAAGGGACCGGATAATTCACCCCTCCACTTT.